This is a list of T cell receptor beta chains from one sample in a study of Ad26.COV2.S vaccination and SARS-CoV-2 variants. Some clones are missing from TCRdb's copy, which holds only in-frame ones; the method was immunoSEQ multiplex PCR. The sample lists about 440,000 clones; around 90% were seen once. The sequences come from peripheral blood, collected in a trial of Ad26.COV2.S vaccine versus placebo. These receptor sequences come from a person between 18 and 65 years old who received the Ad26.COV2.S COVID-19 vaccine or a placebo. CDR3s include the opening cysteine and the closing phenylalanine or tryptophan. A D gene is named only where the DNA matches it firmly. The listing skips clone size in some rows; elsewhere it reads once, few, many or a size class.

d_gene,abundance,j_gene,v_gene,CDR3aa,CDR3nt
.,.,TRBJ2-3,TRBV2,CASNPGPDTQYF,TGTGCCAGCAACCCAGGGCCCGATACGCAGTATTTT
.,.,TRBJ2-3,TRBV2,CASKDAGAAGPRTDTQYF,TGTGCCAGCAAGGACGCGGGGGCAGCGGGTCCTCGCACAGATACGCAGTATTTT
.,.,TRBJ1-6,TRBV27,CASTPGRSYNSPLHF,TGTGCCAGCACTCCCGGGAGGTCCTATAATTCACCCCTCCACTTT
TRBD2,once,TRBJ2-1,TRBV28,CASSELAGVDNEQFF,TGTGCCAGCAGCGAACTAGCGGGAGTCGACAATGAGCAGTTCTTC
.,once,TRBJ2-7,TRBV28,CASSLSANGEQYF,TGTGCCAGCAGTTTATCGGCTAATGGCGAGCAGTACTTC
.,.,TRBJ2-7,TRBV29-1,CSVRGRVSYEQYF,TGCAGCGTTAGAGGGCGGGTCTCCTACGAGCAGTACTTC
TRBD2,.,TRBJ2-7,TRBV27,CASSSSLAGGPYEQYF,TGTGCCAGCAGTTCCTCACTAGCGGGAGGGCCCTACGAGCAGTACTTC
.,.,TRBJ1-1,TRBV5-4,CASSLHNRSNTEAFF,TGTGCCAGCAGCTTACATAACAGATCTAACACTGAAGCTTTCTTT
TRBD1,once,TRBJ2-3,TRBV19,CASRDRGLADTQYF,TGTGCCAGTCGGGACAGGGGGCTCGCAGATACGCAGTATTTT
.,.,TRBJ2-1,TRBV5-1,CASSPTVRTWTTNEQFF,TGCGCCAGCAGCCCGACGGTACGTACATGGACGACGAATGAGCAGTTCTTC
TRBD1,.,TRBJ1-5,TRBV7-9,CASSPGTGGNQPQHF,TGTGCCAGCAGCCCCGGGACAGGAGGCAATCAGCCCCAGCATTTT
.,.,TRBJ1-2,TRBV15,CATSRDGRYGYTF,TGTGCCACCAGCAGAGATGGGCGCTATGGCTACACCTTC
.,.,TRBJ1-3,TRBV9,CASSDDGSGNTIYF,TGTGCCAGCAGCGATGACGGGTCTGGAAACACCATATATTTT
.,.,TRBJ1-6,TRBV27,CASSRGGNSPLHF,TGTGCCAGCAGTCGGGGGGGTAATTCACCCCTCCACTTT
.,.,TRBJ2-3,TRBV10-1,CASSESQRGTDTQYF,TGCGCCAGCAGTGAGTCACAGCGGGGCACAGATACGCAGTATTTT
.,.,TRBJ2-3,TRBV9,CASSPRGLDRTDTQYF,TGTGCCAGCAGCCCCAGGGGTCTGGATCGCACAGATACGCAGTATTTT
TRBD2,.,TRBJ2-1,TRBV7-8,CASSSPRRGSGAWDEQFF,TGTGCCAGCAGCTCACCCCGCCGGGGTAGCGGGGCTTGGGATGAGCAGTTCTTC
.,.,TRBJ2-1,TRBV7-8,CASSFPSRDHNEQFF,TGTGCCAGCAGCTTCCCCTCTCGGGATCACAATGAGCAGTTCTTC
.,.,TRBJ1-2,TRBV13,CASSYQTYGYTF,TGTGCCAGCAGCTACCAGACCTATGGCTACACCTTC
.,.,TRBJ2-7,TRBV9,CASSEGLNAYEQYF,TGTGCCAGCAGCGAAGGCCTAAATGCCTACGAGCAGTACTTC
.,few,TRBJ1-1,TRBV6-2/TRBV6-3,CASSYRGWTEAFF,TGTGCCAGCAGTTACCGGGGGTGGACTGAAGCTTTCTTT
TRBD1,once,TRBJ2-3,TRBV28,CASSLRTGGTDTQYF,TGTGCCAGCAGTCTTCGGACAGGGGGCACAGATACGCAGTATTTT
TRBD2,.,TRBJ2-5,TRBV3-1/TRBV3-2,CASSRPSWTSGSLETQYF,TGTGCCAGCAGCCGGCCCAGCTGGACTAGCGGGAGCTTGGAGACCCAGTACTTC
TRBD2,few,TRBJ2-1,TRBV19,CASSIGSGTRSGVYNEQFF,TGTGCCAGTAGTATAGGATCAGGGACTAGAAGTGGGGTCTACAATGAGCAGTTCTTC
.,many,TRBJ2-6,TRBV4-3,CASSQEGGGGANVLTF,TGCGCCAGCAGCCAAGAAGGAGGTGGTGGGGCCAACGTCCTGACTTTC
.,few,TRBJ2-1,TRBV5-6,CASSLEVGDPFF,TGTGCCAGCAGCTTGGAGGTAGGGGATCCGTTCTTC
.,.,TRBJ2-7,TRBV10-3,CAISEGSYEQYF,TGTGCCATCAGTGAGGGCTCCTACGAGCAGTACTTC
.,.,TRBJ1-3,TRBV2,CASTRQSSGNTIYF,TGTGCCAGCACCAGGCAGAGCTCTGGAAACACCATATATTTT
.,.,TRBJ2-1,TRBV2,CASRDGRGNEQFF,TGTGCCAGCAGGGACGGCCGGGGTAATGAGCAGTTCTTC
.,.,TRBJ2-3,TRBV5-6,CASTGQYTDTQYF,TGTGCCAGCACCGGACAGTACACAGATACGCAGTATTTT
.,.,TRBJ1-1,TRBV3-1/TRBV3-2,CASSQGAGLTEAFF,TGTGCCAGCAGCCAAGGAGCAGGGTTAACTGAAGCTTTCTTT
.,once,TRBJ2-2,TRBV28,CASNPTGLVGTGELFF,TGTGCCAGCAATCCAACAGGGCTGGTAGGCACCGGGGAGCTGTTTTTT
TRBD2,.,TRBJ2-7,TRBV28,CASSFDLGQPPGLAVHEQYF,TGTGCCAGCAGTTTTGATCTGGGACAGCCCCCGGGACTAGCGGTCCACGAGCAGTACTTC
.,.,TRBJ2-6,TRBV9,CASSVAMGDSSGANVLTF,TGTGCCAGCAGCGTAGCCATGGGGGATAGCTCTGGGGCCAACGTCCTGACTTTC
TRBD1,.,TRBJ1-4,TRBV6-4,CASSGPGGYYEKLFF,TGTGCCAGCAGTGGCCCAGGGGGCTATTATGAAAAACTGTTTTTT
.,.,TRBJ1-6,TRBV18,CASSPAGTPSSYNSPLHF,TGTGCCAGCTCACCAGCCGGGACACCGAGCTCCTATAATTCACCCCTCCACTTT
TRBD2,.,TRBJ2-6,TRBV27,CASRTSGNSGANVLTF,TGTGCCAGCCGGACTAGCGGAAACTCTGGGGCCAACGTCCTGACTTTC
.,.,TRBJ1-5,TRBV4-2,CASSQVQVMGNQPQHF,TGTGCCAGCAGCCAAGTTCAGGTGATGGGCAATCAGCCCCAGCATTTT
.,.,TRBJ2-1,TRBV7-6,CASSLNQPGFRAGNEQFF,TGTGCCAGCAGCTTAAATCAGCCTGGTTTTCGAGCAGGCAATGAGCAGTTCTTC
.,.,TRBJ2-2,TRBV5-5,CASSLDAQTELFF,TGTGCCAGCAGCTTGGATGCCCAAACGGAGCTGTTTTTT
.,.,TRBJ2-7,TRBV27,CASSLGLSSYEQYF,TGTGCCAGCAGTTTAGGCCTGAGCTCCTACGAGCAGTACTTC
TRBD1,.,TRBJ1-4,TRBV18,CASSPGQGREKLFF,TGTGCCAGCTCACCCGGACAGGGCCGTGAAAAACTGTTTTTT
.,once,TRBJ2-7,TRBV4-2,CASSQRSGTYEQYF,TGTGCCAGCAGCCAACGATCCGGGACCTACGAGCAGTACTTC
TRBD2,.,TRBJ2-3,TRBV11-2,CASSPSPLTSGTDTQYF,TGTGCCAGCAGCCCCAGCCCCCTTACTAGCGGCACAGATACGCAGTATTTT
.,.,TRBJ2-2,TRBV6-1,CASSEPWPNGELFF,TGTGCCAGCAGTGAACCTTGGCCGAACGGGGAGCTGTTTTTT
.,once,TRBJ2-1,TRBV6-1,CASSEALLYYGNEQFF,TGTGCCAGCAGTGAAGCGCTTCTTTACTACGGCAATGAGCAGTTCTTC
.,.,TRBJ2-1,TRBV18,CASSRSPGSRGDYNEQFF,TGTGCCAGCTCGCGATCACCAGGTTCCAGGGGGGACTACAATGAGCAGTTCTTC
.,.,TRBJ2-1,TRBV10-3,CATSGEASYNEQFF,TGTGCCACCTCTGGCGAGGCCTCCTACAATGAGCAGTTCTTC
.,.,TRBJ1-2,TRBV6-6,CASSYLGTDGYTF,TGTGCCAGCAGTTACTTAGGGACGGATGGCTACACCTTC
.,.,TRBJ2-1,TRBV28,CASKLAGSSYNEQFF,TGTGCCAGCAAACTAGCCGGTAGCTCCTACAATGAGCAGTTCTTC
.,.,TRBJ2-7,TRBV7-2,CASSLADRHGYEQYF,TGTGCCAGCAGCTTAGCGGATCGACATGGGTACGAGCAGTACTTC
.,.,TRBJ1-6,TRBV6-5,CASSARALNSPLHF,TGTGCCAGCAGCGCCAGGGCGCTTAATTCACCCCTCCACTTT
TRBD2,.,TRBJ2-7,TRBV28,CAITGGAGSYEQYF,TGTGCCATCACCGGGGGGGCTGGCTCCTACGAGCAGTACTTC
.,.,TRBJ2-6,TRBV5-7,CASSFGARIAGANVLTF,TGTGCCAGCAGCTTCGGGGCGCGGATCGCTGGGGCCAACGTCCTGACTTTC
TRBD1,once,TRBJ2-1,TRBV4-2,CASSQAVTGGRDLLSNEQFF,TGTGCCAGCAGCCAAGCTGTAACAGGGGGCCGCGACTTGCTTAGTAATGAGCAGTTCTTC
.,.,TRBJ2-1,TRBV4-2,CASSPLDGGSRYNEQFF,TGTGCCAGCAGCCCACTGGACGGGGGTAGCCGGTACAATGAGCAGTTCTTC
TRBD2,.,TRBJ2-7,TRBV11-1,CASSPPTSSWVEQYF,TGTGCCAGCAGCCCCCCGACTAGCTCCTGGGTCGAGCAGTACTTC
.,.,TRBJ2-7,TRBV2,CASYLGGSTYEQYF,TGTGCCAGCTACCTCGGAGGGTCCACCTACGAGCAGTACTTC
.,.,TRBJ1-5,TRBV6-2/TRBV6-3,CASSSIPHPNPSNQPQHF,TGTGCCAGCAGTTCCATCCCGCACCCGAACCCCAGCAATCAGCCCCAGCATTTT
.,.,TRBJ2-1,TRBV11-2,CASHRTQPSYNEQFF,TGTGCCAGCCACCGGACTCAACCCTCCTACAATGAGCAGTTCTTC